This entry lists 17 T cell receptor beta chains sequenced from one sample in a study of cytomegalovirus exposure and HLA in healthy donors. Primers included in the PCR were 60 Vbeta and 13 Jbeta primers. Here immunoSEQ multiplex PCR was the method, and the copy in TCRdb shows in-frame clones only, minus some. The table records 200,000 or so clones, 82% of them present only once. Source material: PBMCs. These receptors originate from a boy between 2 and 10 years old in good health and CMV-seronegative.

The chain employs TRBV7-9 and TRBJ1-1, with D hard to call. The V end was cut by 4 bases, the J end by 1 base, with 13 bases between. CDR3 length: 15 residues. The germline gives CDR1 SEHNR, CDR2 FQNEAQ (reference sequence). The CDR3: CASSSDGTGNTEAFF. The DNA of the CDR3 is TGTGCCAGCAGCTCAGACGGTACGGGGAACACTGAAGCTTTCTTT. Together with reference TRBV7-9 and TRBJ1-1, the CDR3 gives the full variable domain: DTGVSQNPRHKITKRGQNVTFRCDPISEHNRLYWYRQTLGQGPEFLTYFQNEAQLEKSRLLSDRFSAERPKGSFSTLEIQRTEQGDSAMYLCASSSDGTGNTEAFFGQGTRLTVV.

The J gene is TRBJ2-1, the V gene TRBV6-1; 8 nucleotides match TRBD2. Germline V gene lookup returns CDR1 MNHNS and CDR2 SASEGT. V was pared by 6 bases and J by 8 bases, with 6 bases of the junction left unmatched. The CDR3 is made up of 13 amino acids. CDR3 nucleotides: TGTGCCAGCAGCGGGACTAGGGTGGATGAGCAGTTCTTC. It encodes CASSGTRVDEQFF.

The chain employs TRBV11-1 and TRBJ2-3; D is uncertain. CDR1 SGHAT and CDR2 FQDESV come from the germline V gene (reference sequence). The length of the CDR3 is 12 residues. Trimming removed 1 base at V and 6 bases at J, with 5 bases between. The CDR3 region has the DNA TGTGCCAGCAGCTTAGTCGTCGATACGCAGTATTTT. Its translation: CASSLVVDTQYF. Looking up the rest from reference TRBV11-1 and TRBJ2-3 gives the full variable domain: EAEVAQSPRYKITEKSQAVAFWCDPISGHATLYWYRQILGQGPELLVQFQDESVVDDSQLPKDRFSAERLKGVDSTLKIQPAELGDSAMYLCASSLVVDTQYFGPGTRLTVL.

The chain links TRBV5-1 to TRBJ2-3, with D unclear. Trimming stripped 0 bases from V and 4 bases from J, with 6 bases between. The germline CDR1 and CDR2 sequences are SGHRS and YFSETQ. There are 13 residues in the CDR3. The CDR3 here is CASSLAGPDTQYF. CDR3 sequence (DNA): TGCGCCAGCAGCTTGGCTGGGCCAGATACGCAGTATTTT.

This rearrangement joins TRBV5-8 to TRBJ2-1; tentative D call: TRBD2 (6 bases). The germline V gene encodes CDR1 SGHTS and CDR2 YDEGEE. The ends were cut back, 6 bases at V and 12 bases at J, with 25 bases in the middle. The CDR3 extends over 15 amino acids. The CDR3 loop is CASTSPGLLTGRQFF. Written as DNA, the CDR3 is TGTGCCAGCACCTCCCCGGGACTCCTCACCGGGAGGCAGTTCTTC.

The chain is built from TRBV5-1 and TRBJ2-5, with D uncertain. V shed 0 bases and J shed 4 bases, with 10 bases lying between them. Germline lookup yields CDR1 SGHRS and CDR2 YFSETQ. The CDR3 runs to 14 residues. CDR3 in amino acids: CASSLGLVRETQYF. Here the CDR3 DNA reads TGCGCCAGCAGCTTGGGGTTGGTCAGAGAGACCCAGTACTTC.

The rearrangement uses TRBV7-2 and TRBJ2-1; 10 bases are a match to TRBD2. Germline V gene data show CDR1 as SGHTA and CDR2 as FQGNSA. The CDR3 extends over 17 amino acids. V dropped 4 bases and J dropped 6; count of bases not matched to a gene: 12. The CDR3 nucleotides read TGTGCCAGCAGCTCTCCAAAAGGGGTAGCGGGGGGCAATGAGCAGTTCTTC. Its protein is CASSSPKGVAGGNEQFF.

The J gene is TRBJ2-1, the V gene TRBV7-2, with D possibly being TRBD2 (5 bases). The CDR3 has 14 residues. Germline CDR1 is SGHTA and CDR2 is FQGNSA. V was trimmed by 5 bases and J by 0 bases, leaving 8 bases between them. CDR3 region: CASSPDFSYNEQFF. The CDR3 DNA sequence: TGTGCCAGCAGCCCGGACTTCTCCTACAATGAGCAGTTCTTC.

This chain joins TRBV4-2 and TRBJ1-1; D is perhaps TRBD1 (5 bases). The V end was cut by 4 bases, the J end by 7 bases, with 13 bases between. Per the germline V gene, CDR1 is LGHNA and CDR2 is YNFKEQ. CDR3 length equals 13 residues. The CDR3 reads CASSLREGIEAFF. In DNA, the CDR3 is TGTGCCAGCAGCCTCAGGGAGGGGATTGAAGCTTTCTTT.

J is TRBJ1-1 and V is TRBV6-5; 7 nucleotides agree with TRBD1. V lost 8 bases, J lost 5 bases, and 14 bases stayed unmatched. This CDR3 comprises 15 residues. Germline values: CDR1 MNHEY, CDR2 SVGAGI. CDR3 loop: CASSIGAGGGTEAFF. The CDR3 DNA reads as TGTGCCAGCTCGATAGGGGCAGGGGGTGGGACTGAAGCTTTCTTT.

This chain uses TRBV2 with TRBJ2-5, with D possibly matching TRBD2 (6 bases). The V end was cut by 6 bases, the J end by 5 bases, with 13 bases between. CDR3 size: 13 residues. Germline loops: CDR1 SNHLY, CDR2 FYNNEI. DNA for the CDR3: TGTGCCAGCAGAGTGTGGCGGGGTGAGACCCAGTACTTC. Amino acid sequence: CASRVWRGETQYF. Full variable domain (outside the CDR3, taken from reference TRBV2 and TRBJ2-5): EPEVTQTPSHQVTQMGQEVILRCVPISNHLYFYWYRQILGQKVEFLVSFYNNEISEKSEIFDDQFSVERPDGSNFTLKIRSTKLEDSAMYFCASRVWRGETQYFGPGTRLLVL.

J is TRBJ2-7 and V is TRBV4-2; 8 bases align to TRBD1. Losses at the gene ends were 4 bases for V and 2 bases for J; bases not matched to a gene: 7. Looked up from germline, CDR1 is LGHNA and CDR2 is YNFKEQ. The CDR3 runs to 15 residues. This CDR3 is CASSPRTGPTYEQYF. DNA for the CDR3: TGTGCCAGCAGCCCCAGGACAGGGCCAACCTACGAGCAGTACTTC.

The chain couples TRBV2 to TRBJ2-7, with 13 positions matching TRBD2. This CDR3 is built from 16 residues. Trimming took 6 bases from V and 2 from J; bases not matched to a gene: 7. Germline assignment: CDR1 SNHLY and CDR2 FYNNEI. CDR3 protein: CASRETSGGPTYEQYF. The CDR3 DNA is TGTGCCAGCAGGGAGACTAGCGGGGGGCCGACCTACGAGCAGTACTTC.

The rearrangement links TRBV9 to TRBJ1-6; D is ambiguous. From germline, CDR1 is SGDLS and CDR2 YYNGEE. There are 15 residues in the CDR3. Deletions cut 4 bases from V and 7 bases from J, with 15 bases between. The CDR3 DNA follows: TGTGCCAGCAGCCCCGGGCGGGGAAAAAATTCACCCCTCCACTTT. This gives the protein CASSPGRGKNSPLHF.

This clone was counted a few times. The CDR3 coding sequence is TGCGCCAGCAGCTTGATTGGAGGTACGGGCACCGGGGAGCTGTTTTTT. Its protein product is CASSLIGGTGTGELFF. The V call is TRBV5-1, the J call TRBJ2-2; D may be TRBD2 (5 bases). This CDR3 has 16 residues. V shed 1 base and J shed 4 bases, with 14 bases lying between them. Germline values: CDR1 SGHRS, CDR2 YFSETQ.

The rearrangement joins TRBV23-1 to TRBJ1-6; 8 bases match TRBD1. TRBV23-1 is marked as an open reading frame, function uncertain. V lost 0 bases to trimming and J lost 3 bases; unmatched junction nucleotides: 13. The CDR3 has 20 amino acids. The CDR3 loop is CASSQSIGQGGINYNSPLHF. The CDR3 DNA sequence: TGCGCCAGCAGTCAATCAATAGGACAGGGCGGGATTAACTATAATTCACCCCTCCACTTT.

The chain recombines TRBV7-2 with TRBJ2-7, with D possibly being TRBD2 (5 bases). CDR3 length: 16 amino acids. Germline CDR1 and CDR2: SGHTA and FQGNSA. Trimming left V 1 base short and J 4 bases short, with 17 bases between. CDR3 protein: CASSLVAASGHYEQYF. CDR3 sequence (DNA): TGTGCCAGCAGCTTAGTTGCAGCCAGCGGCCATTACGAGCAGTACTTC.